What follows are 11 T cell receptor beta chains derived from one specimen sequenced in a study of blood T cell repertoires in COVID-19 (dated by TCRdb to 2019 to 2021). Libraries were prepared through the immunoSEQ multiplex PCR assay. The source is immuneACCESS, and TCRdb retained only in-frame sequences with V and J called. Part of the clones is not carried over; for the studies checked, unresolved V genes explain less than half of this, and the remainder is unexplained. This sample gives about 120,000 clones in total; more than 60% of them show up just once. The ten largest clones add up to 2% to 3% of the sample. The sequenced sample consisted of peripheral blood. These receptors came from a man aged 50 to 60 with acute or convalescent COVID-19.

This rearrangement joins TRBV5-5 to TRBJ1-2, with D possibly matching TRBD1 (6 bases). Germline CDR1 is SGHKS and CDR2 is YYEKEE (reference sequence). The CDR3 length is 13 residues. Trimming removed 5 bases at V and 2 bases at J, with 10 bases between. The CDR3 DNA reads TGTGCCAGCAGGTCGGACAGCAACTATGGCTACACCTTC. Amino acids: CASRSDSNYGYTF.

This clone has only a few counts. V and J are TRBV4-1 and TRBJ1-2; D unresolved. Germline V gene data show CDR1 as MGHRA and CDR2 as YSYEKL. CDR3 length: 14 amino acids. V shed 0 bases and J shed 4 bases, with 9 bases lying between them. In nucleotides, the CDR3 is TGCGCCAGCAGCCAAGATGGGAGAACCTATGGCTACACCTTC. Translated: CASSQDGRTYGYTF.

The chain uses TRBV19 and TRBJ1-2; D perhaps matches TRBD1 (5 bases). The germline V and J ends were trimmed by 3 bases and 7 bases, with 12 bases remaining between them. This CDR3 comprises 13 residues. Germline CDR1 LNHDA, CDR2 SQIVND (reference sequence). In nucleotides, the CDR3 is TGTGCCAGTAGTATTGGGGGGGAGAGTGGCTACACCTTC. It is translated as CASSIGGESGYTF.

The chain links TRBV24-1 to TRBJ2-2; 9 bases match TRBD1. Germline V gene sequence: CDR1 KGHDR, CDR2 SFDVKD. The CDR3 is 16 residues long. Trimming cost V 4 bases and J 4 bases; bases outside gene matches: 6. The CDR3 sequence is CATSDVGQGTTGELFF. In DNA form, the CDR3 reads TGTGCCACCAGTGACGTTGGACAGGGGACCACCGGGGAGCTGTTTTTT.

This clone was counted once. The rearrangement uses TRBV28 and TRBJ2-1, with D perhaps TRBD2 (6 bases). CDR1 and CDR2 (germline): MDHEN, SYDVKM. V lost 3 bases, J lost 3 bases, and 9 bases lay in between. The length of the CDR3 is 14 residues. CDR3 sequence (DNA): TGTGCCAGCAGTTTGGTGCGGGACTACAATGAGCAGTTCTTC. Its translation is CASSLVRDYNEQFF.

J is TRBJ2-3 and V is TRBV19, with 9 bases that match TRBD2. In germline, CDR1 is LNHDA, CDR2 SQIVND (reference sequence). The CDR3 spans 17 residues. Trimming removed 1 base from V and 2 bases from J; junction bases left unmatched: 7. CDR3 sequence: CASSIGYSGRYTDTQYF. The CDR3 DNA sequence: TGTGCCAGTAGTATAGGCTACAGCGGGAGGTACACAGATACGCAGTATTTT.

This chain links TRBV11-2 with TRBJ1-6; D is perhaps TRBD1 (6 bases). Trimming took off 4 bases at V and 7 bases at J, with 14 bases between the two ends. In germline, CDR1 is SGHAT, CDR2 FQNNGV. This CDR3 is 15 amino acids long. CDR3 region: CASSSQGLGNSPLHF. The DNA of the CDR3 is TGTGCCAGCAGCTCACAGGGCCTGGGGAATTCACCCCTCCACTTT.

This sequence joins TRBV7-6 and TRBJ1-1, with TRBD1 as a possible D gene (5 bases). The length of the CDR3 is 14 residues. Trimming took off 0 bases at V and 0 bases at J, with 5 bases between the two ends. Germline V gives CDR1 SGHVS, CDR2 FNYEAQ. CDR3 in amino acids: CASSLATVNTEAFF. CDR3 coding DNA: TGTGCCAGCAGCTTAGCGACAGTGAACACTGAAGCTTTCTTT.

The rearrangement uses TRBV10-3 and TRBJ1-1; D not resolved. CDR3 size: 14 residues. Germline values: CDR1 ENHRY, CDR2 SYGVKD. Trimming took off 7 bases at V and 0 bases at J, with 12 bases between the two ends. Written as DNA, the CDR3 is TGTGCCATCACCTCGGACGGGATGAACACTGAAGCTTTCTTT. Translated, it gives CAITSDGMNTEAFF.

The chain employs TRBV27 and TRBJ2-7; D gene ambiguous. V lost 3 bases and J lost 2, with 14 bases in between. The germline gives CDR1 MNHEY, CDR2 SMNVEV (reference sequence). CDR3 length equals 15 residues. The CDR3 DNA reads as TGTGCCAGCAGTTTGTTAGCCCAAAAGACCTACGAGCAGTACTTC. This gives the protein CASSLLAQKTYEQYF.

The chain carries TRBV14 and TRBJ2-2, with a possible D match to TRBD2 (6 bases). Germline CDR1 and CDR2: SGHDN and FVKESK. V lost 1 base to trimming and J lost 3 bases, with 9 bases between them. The CDR3 is 15 amino acids. This chain's CDR3 is CASSQAGVYTGELFF. CDR3 DNA sequence: TGTGCCAGCAGCCAAGCGGGAGTCTACACCGGGGAGCTGTTTTTT.